These 22 T cell receptor beta chains originate from one sample sequenced in a study of blood T cell repertoires in COVID-19. TCRdb keeps only in-frame clones here, not all; method: immunoSEQ multiplex PCR. The sample comprises about 330,000 clones, more than 85% of which are singletons, and around a sixth rests with the top ten. The sample consisted of PBMCs or T cells enriched from blood (not recorded which). The receptors were gathered from a woman aged 25 to 39 who had recovered from COVID-19.

The chain employs TRBV5-5 and TRBJ1-5; 8 nucleotides agree with TRBD1. Trimming cost V 0 bases and J 4 bases; bases outside gene matches: 3. CDR1 is SGHKS, CDR2 YYEKEE, per germline (reference sequence). This CDR3 is 15 amino acids long. The CDR3 sequence is CASSLANRGNQPQHF. The CDR3 DNA reads TGTGCCAGCAGCTTGGCCAACAGGGGGAATCAGCCCCAGCATTTT.

This clone was seen just once. The chain combines TRBV19 with TRBJ2-7; D unclear. The germline gives CDR1 LNHDA, CDR2 SQIVND (reference sequence). The CDR3 is 15 residues long. The germline V and J ends were trimmed by 1 base and 0 bases, with 10 bases remaining between them. Here the CDR3 DNA reads TGTGCCAGTAGTATAGTTCTAAGGAGCTCCTACGAGCAGTACTTC. Encoded protein: CASSIVLRSSYEQYF.

The table lists this clone with a count of one. This chain uses TRBV18 with TRBJ2-5, with 9 bases that match TRBD1. The CDR3 runs to 17 residues. The germline CDR1 and CDR2 sequences are KGHSH and LQKENI. The V and J ends lost 0 bases and 4 bases, in that order; junction bases with no gene match: 9. CDR3 in DNA: TGTGCCAGCTCACCACCTCCAGACAGGGGGTTCTCAGAGACCCAGTACTTC. Its protein product is CASSPPPDRGFSETQYF.

V gene TRBV7-2 combines with J gene TRBJ2-1; 8 bases are a match to TRBD2. The CDR3 spans 15 residues. V gave up 2 bases and J gave up 4 bases; unmatched junction bases: 4. Germline-derived CDR1 and CDR2 are SGHTA and FQGNSA. CDR3 sequence reads: CASSLSGGLYNEQFF. CDR3 sequence (DNA): TGTGCCAGCAGCTTATCGGGGGGGCTTTACAATGAGCAGTTCTTC. Filled out from reference TRBV7-2 and TRBJ2-1, the complete variable domain reads GAGVSQSPSNKVTEKGKDVELRCDPISGHTALYWYRQSLGQGLEFLIYFQGNSAPDKSGLPSDRFSAERTGGSVSTLTIQRTQQEDSAVYLCASSLSGGLYNEQFFGPGTRLTVL.

This clone was seen a handful of times. This chain uses TRBV27 with TRBJ2-7; 7 nucleotides align to TRBD1. Germline V gene sequence: CDR1 MNHEY, CDR2 SMNVEV (reference sequence). The V gene end was trimmed by 8 bases and the J gene end by 5 bases; junction bases not matched to a gene: 15. This CDR3 region has 15 residues. For the CDR3, the DNA is TGTGCCAGCCAGTTAGGGGGCAGTCCCGGGAACGAGCAGTACTTC. Translation: CASQLGGSPGNEQYF.

V and J are TRBV11-2 and TRBJ2-5; 13 nucleotides line up with TRBD2. Unmatched junction bases numbered 10, after V lost 5 bases and J lost 4 bases. The CDR3 is made up of 17 amino acids. Germline V gene data show CDR1 as SGHAT and CDR2 as FQNNGV. This CDR3 is CASSLTSGGPFGETQYF. The CDR3 DNA follows: TGTGCCAGCAGCCTGACTAGCGGGGGGCCGTTTGGAGAGACCCAGTACTTC.

The gene calls are TRBV5-5 and TRBJ2-2; 8 positions agree with TRBD1. The CDR3 extends over 16 amino acids. Germline lookup yields CDR1 SGHKS and CDR2 YYEKEE (reference sequence). After removal of 4 bases from V and 1 base from J, the junction contained 6 bases not matched to a gene. Here the CDR3 reads CASSPRQGRNTGELFF. The CDR3 coding sequence is TGTGCCAGCAGCCCAAGACAGGGGAGGAACACCGGGGAGCTGTTTTTT. Variable domain in full (rest from reference TRBV5-5 and TRBJ2-2): DAGVTQSPTHLIKTRGQQVTLRCSPISGHKSVSWYQQVLGQGPQFIFQYYEKEERGRGNFPDRFSARQFPNYSSELNVNALLLGDSALYLCASSPRQGRNTGELFFGEGSRLTVL.

The chain joins TRBV5-1 to TRBJ2-3, with 9 bases fitting TRBD2. This CDR3 comprises 16 residues. Germline V gene sequence: CDR1 SGHRS, CDR2 YFSETQ. With V trimmed by 0 bases and J by 4 bases, 6 bases remained unmatched. The DNA of the CDR3 is TGCGCCAGCAGCTTGGAGGCGGGAGGGTTGGCAGATACGCAGTATTTT. It encodes CASSLEAGGLADTQYF.

The chain recombines TRBV11-2 with TRBJ1-1; 7 positions agree with TRBD1. The CDR3 consists of 14 residues. V trimming: 1 base; J trimming: 7 bases; junction bases outside the gene matches: 6. Germline loops: CDR1 SGHAT, CDR2 FQNNGV. CDR3 bases: TGTGCCAGCAGCTTAGCTGGGACAGCAGGTGAAGCTTTCTTT. Its translation is CASSLAGTAGEAFF. The variable domain in full, completed from reference TRBV11-2 and TRBJ1-1, reads EAGVAQSPRYKIIEKRQSVAFWCNPISGHATLYWYQQILGQGPKLLIQFQNNGVVDDSQLPKDRFSAERLKGVDSTLKIQPAKLEDSAVYLCASSLAGTAGEAFFGQGTRLTVV.

The chain is built from TRBV7-2 and TRBJ2-7; TRBD2 aligns across 11 bases. The V gene end was trimmed by 4 bases and the J gene end by 3 bases; junction bases not matched to a gene: 2. The CDR3 contains 14 residues. Germline V CDR1 and CDR2: SGHTA, FQGNSA. The CDR3 nucleotides read TGTGCCAGCAGCTCTCTAGCGGGAGGCTACGAGCAGTACTTC. Amino acids: CASSSLAGGYEQYF.

As DNA, the CDR3 is TGTGCCAGCAGCTTGGGAGGGACAACCAGGCGAGAGACCCAGTACTTC. Translating it yields CASSLGGTTRRETQYF. The V and J genes are TRBV7-2 and TRBJ2-5; possibly TRBD2 for D (7 bases). CDR1 and CDR2 from the germline V gene are SGHTA and FQGNSA. V lost 3 bases to trimming and J lost 4 bases, with 18 bases between them. This CDR3 is 16 amino acids long.

This chain joins TRBV6-2 or TRBV6-3 and TRBJ2-7, with unresolved D. The CDR3 totals 13 residues. Germline V lookup: CDR1 MNHEY, CDR2 SVGEGT. V lost 2 bases and J 2 bases, leaving 7 bases between the germline ends. The CDR3 coding sequence is TGTGCCAGCAGTTACGGAGAACCCTACGAGCAGTACTTC. Its protein is CASSYGEPYEQYF.

The chain recombines TRBV28 with TRBJ2-3, with D possibly TRBD1 on 6 matching bases. Trimming took off 3 bases at V and 2 bases at J, with 9 bases between the two ends. Germline V CDR1 and CDR2: MDHEN, SYDVKM. The CDR3 length is 14 residues. The CDR3 DNA is TGTGCCAGCAGTTTCGGACAGCCCACAGATACGCAGTATTTT. It is translated as CASSFGQPTDTQYF. Full variable domain (remainder filled in from reference TRBV28 and TRBJ2-3): DVKVTQSSRYLVKRTGEKVFLECVQDMDHENMFWYRQDPGLGLRLIYFSYDVKMKEKGDIPEGYSVSREKKERFSLILESASTNQTSMYLCASSFGQPTDTQYFGPGTRLTVL.

This chain links TRBV4-1 with TRBJ2-3; 16 bases line up with TRBD2. CDR1 and CDR2 (germline): MGHRA, YSYEKL. V lost 4 bases and J lost 4; bases outside the gene matches: 8. This CDR3 region has 18 residues. CDR3 in DNA: TGCGCCAGCAGCCCGACCGGGACTAGCGGGGGGGGATCAGATACGCAGTATTTT. Its protein is CASSPTGTSGGGSDTQYF.

The V and J genes are TRBV3-1 (or the pseudogene TRBV3-2) and TRBJ2-3, with 8 bases fitting TRBD2. The CDR3 covers 17 residues. J gave up 3 bases and V 4 bases, and 12 bases lay outside the gene matches. Germline CDR1 LGHDT, CDR2 YNNKEL (reference sequence). CDR3 DNA sequence: TGTGCCAGCAGCCCCGCTTATCCCGGGAGGGCAACAGATACGCAGTATTTT. This encodes CASSPAYPGRATDTQYF.

The J gene is TRBJ1-1, the V gene TRBV28; 9 bases are shared with TRBD1. Trimming cost V 2 bases and J 6 bases; bases outside gene matches: 7. The CDR3 extends over 15 amino acids. From germline, CDR1 is MDHEN and CDR2 SYDVKM. CDR3 coding DNA: TGTGCCAGCAGTTTAGGCGGGACAGGGCGGGCTGAAGCTTTCTTT. Its translation is CASSLGGTGRAEAFF.

V usage is TRBV28 and J usage is TRBJ1-1; D possibly corresponds to TRBD1 (5 bases). The CDR3 is 14 amino acids. V was clipped by 5 bases and J by 4 bases, with 14 bases between them. Germline V gives CDR1 MDHEN, CDR2 SYDVKM. The CDR3 DNA reads as TGTGCCAGCAGTCCGGGGGAAAAGGGCACTGAAGCTTTCTTT. This sequence encodes CASSPGEKGTEAFF.

Details on this clone: Compared with germline, one end of the junction differs, possibly owing to a read error. The gene calls are TRBV3-1 (or the pseudogene TRBV3-2) and TRBJ1-1; D is perhaps TRBD1 (5 bases). Germline V gives CDR1 LGHDT, CDR2 YNNKEL (reference sequence). There are 13 residues in the CDR3. CDR3 region: CASSQRGTEWGIF. The CDR3 bases are TGTGCCAGCAGCCAACGGGGGACTGAATGGGGGATCTTT.

This chain joins TRBV7-2 and TRBJ2-2, with D tentatively TRBD2 (5 bases). The V gene's germline CDR1 is SGHTA and CDR2 FQGNSA. This CDR3 has 14 amino acids. Trimming removed 7 bases from V and 0 bases from J, with 9 bases in between. CDR3 region: CASTPGTNTGELFF. The CDR3 region has the DNA TGTGCCAGCACCCCGGGGACGAACACCGGGGAGCTGTTTTTT.

This chain connects TRBV27 to TRBJ2-7, with TRBD1 matching over 7 bases. Germline CDR1 and CDR2: MNHEY and SMNVEV (reference sequence). V was pared by 6 bases and J by 3 bases, with 8 bases of the junction left unmatched. The CDR3 consists of 14 residues. The CDR3 DNA reads as TGTGCCAGCAGCAAACAGGGGCTGGACTACGAGCAGTACTTC. This translates into CASSKQGLDYEQYF.

The chain couples TRBV6-2 or TRBV6-3 to TRBJ1-2, with D hard to call. CDR1 and CDR2 from the germline V gene are MNHEY and SVGEGT. The CDR3 totals 12 residues. Trimming pared 2 bases from V and 6 bases from J, leaving 7 bases between. The DNA for the CDR3 is TGTGCCAGCAGTTACGGCTTAAATGGCTACACCTTC. Encoded protein: CASSYGLNGYTF.

This chain connects TRBV11-2 to TRBJ2-7; D uncertain. CDR3 length: 11 amino acids. V shed 4 bases and J shed 1 base, with 2 bases lying between them. In germline, CDR1 is SGHAT, CDR2 FQNNGV. The CDR3 sequence: CASSSSYEQYF. CDR3 bases: TGTGCCAGCAGCTCGTCCTACGAGCAGTACTTC.